This T cell receptor beta chain was captured in a study of T cell responses to AZD1222 COVID-19 vaccine. Study-level results: The sample set comprised mostly white British donors with more females, and clonal diversity was possibly underestimated. Repertoire sampling happened only post peak T cell response.

Using immunoSEQ multiplex PCR, the repertoire was profiled, and TCRdb retains in-frame clones only, with some absent. The table lists roughly 140,000 clones, around nine tenths of them singletons. With regard to this clone: The target antigen is unknown.

The sequence came from an adult who had recovered from COVID-19. Sequencing used peripheral blood, obtained after recovery from COVID-19.

The CDR3, as DNA: TGTGCCAACCAGACTCGGGGACCCTACGAGCAGTACTTC. The encoded protein is CANQTRGPYEQYF. The rearrangement links TRBV5-4 to TRBJ2-7, with D perhaps TRBD1 or TRBD2 (5 bases each). Germline V CDR1 and CDR2: SGHNT, YYREEE (reference sequence). Trimming removed 9 bases at V and 2 bases at J, with 15 bases between. The length of the CDR3 is 13 residues.